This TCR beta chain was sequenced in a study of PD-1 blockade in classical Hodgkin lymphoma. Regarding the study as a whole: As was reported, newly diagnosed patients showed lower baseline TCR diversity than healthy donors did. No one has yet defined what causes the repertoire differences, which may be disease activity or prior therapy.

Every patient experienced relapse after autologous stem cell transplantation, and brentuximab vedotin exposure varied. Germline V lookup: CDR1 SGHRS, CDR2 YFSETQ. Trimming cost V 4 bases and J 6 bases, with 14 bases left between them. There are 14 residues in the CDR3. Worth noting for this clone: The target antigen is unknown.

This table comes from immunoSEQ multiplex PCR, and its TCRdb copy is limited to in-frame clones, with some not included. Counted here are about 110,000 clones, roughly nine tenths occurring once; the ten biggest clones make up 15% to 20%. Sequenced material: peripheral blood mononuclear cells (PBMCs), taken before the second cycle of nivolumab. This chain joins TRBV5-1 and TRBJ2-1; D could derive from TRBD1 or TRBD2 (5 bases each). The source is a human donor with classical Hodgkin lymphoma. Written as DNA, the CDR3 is TGCGCCAGCAGCCAGATGGGGACCCCCAATGAGCAGTTCTTC. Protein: CASSQMGTPNEQFF.